The text below deals with one T cell receptor (beta chain). Its antigen is as yet unknown. The CDR3 length is 14 residues. Trimming shortened V by 1 base and J by 6 bases, and 11 bases separated the two germline ends. CDR1 is LGHDT, CDR2 YNNKEL, per germline (reference sequence). These data originate in a study of T cell repertoires in cytomegalovirus infection. At the level of the study: CMV infection plus the matching HLA type was flagged by public TCR beta signatures. Study-level findings and limits: The cumulative frequency of public TCR beta families identified carriers of CMV plus the relevant HLA. HLA-C-restricted CMV clonotypes gave the most frequent clonotype in two of eight donors.

TCRdb analysed the reads with MiXCR anew, one entry per CDR3 protein. The repertoire holds 450,000 to 600,000 distinct CDR3 sequences, with approximately 11% as singletons. The receptor's source is a human donor in good health (CMV status not recorded). Some clones in this sample may be carry-over from other donors' samples. Sequencing was done on a sample of PBMCs. The chain employs TRBV3-1 and TRBJ2-3; D is unresolved. CDR3 DNA: TGTGCCAGCAGCCAAGTACGAGCTGGCGATACGCAGTATTTT. This codes for CASSQVRAGDTQYF.